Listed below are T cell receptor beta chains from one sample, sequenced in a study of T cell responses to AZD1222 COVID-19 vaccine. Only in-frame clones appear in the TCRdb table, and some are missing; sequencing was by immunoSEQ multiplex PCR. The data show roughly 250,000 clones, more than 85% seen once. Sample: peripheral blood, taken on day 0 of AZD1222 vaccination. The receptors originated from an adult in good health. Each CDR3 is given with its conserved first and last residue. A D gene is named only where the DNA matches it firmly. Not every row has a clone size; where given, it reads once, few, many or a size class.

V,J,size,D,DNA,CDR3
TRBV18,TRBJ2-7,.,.,TGTGCCAGCTCTTATTCCAAAATCTACGAGCAGTACTTC,CASSYSKIYEQYF
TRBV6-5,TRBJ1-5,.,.,TGTGCCAGCACCTCCTCGGGGGATCAGCCCCAGCATTTT,CASTSSGDQPQHF
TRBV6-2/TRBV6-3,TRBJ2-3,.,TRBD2,TGTGCCAGCAGTCTCCGTCTAGCGGCGCTCACAGATACGCAGTATTTT,CASSLRLAALTDTQYF
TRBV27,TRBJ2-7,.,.,TGTGCCAGCAGGACCTCAGGGGGTCAGGGGGGAGAGCAGTACTTC,CASRTSGGQGGEQYF
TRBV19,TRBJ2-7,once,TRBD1,TGTGCCAGTAGTTCCGGACAGGGTAATGGCGAGCAGTACTTC,CASSSGQGNGEQYF
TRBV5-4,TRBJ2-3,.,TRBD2,TGTGCCAGCAGCTCGCCCGGGACTAGAAGCACAGATACGCAGTATTTT,CASSSPGTRSTDTQYF
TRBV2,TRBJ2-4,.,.,TGTGCCAGCAGTGAAGATAGGCACCTAGCCAAAAACATTCAGTACTTC,CASSEDRHLAKNIQYF
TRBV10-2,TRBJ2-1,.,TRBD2,TGCGCCAGCAGCGCACTAGCGGGAGGCAATGAGCAGTTCTTC,CASSALAGGNEQFF
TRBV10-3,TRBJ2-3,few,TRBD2,TGTGCCATCAGCCAAGCGGGAGTTGGCACAGATACGCAGTATTTT,CAISQAGVGTDTQYF
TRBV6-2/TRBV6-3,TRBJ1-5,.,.,TGTGCCAGCAGTTACCCTTCAGGGGGCAATCAGCCCCAGCATTTT,CASSYPSGGNQPQHF
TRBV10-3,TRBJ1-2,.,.,TGTGCCATCAGTGAGTCTCGGGAGTATGGCTACACCTTC,CAISESREYGYTF
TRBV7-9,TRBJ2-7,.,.,TGTGCCAGCAGCTTTGCACAGGTACCCTACGAGCAGTACTTC,CASSFAQVPYEQYF
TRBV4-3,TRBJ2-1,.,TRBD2,TGCGCCAGCAGCAGAACTAGCGGGAGGAGAAATGAGCAGTTCTTC,CASSRTSGRRNEQFF
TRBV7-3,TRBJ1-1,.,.,TGTGCCAGCAGCTTATCTTCCAGGACGAACACTGAAGCTTTCTTT,CASSLSSRTNTEAFF
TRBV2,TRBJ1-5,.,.,TGTGCCAGCAGTCAGGGAGAGGAACAGCCCCAGCATTTT,CASSQGEEQPQHF
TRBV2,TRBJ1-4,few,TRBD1,TGTGCCAGCTCGAATAGGGGGCTCACTAATGAAAAACTGTTTTTT,CASSNRGLTNEKLFF
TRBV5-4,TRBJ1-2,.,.,TGTGCCAGCAGCTTGCTTGTTGGGACGGCTTATGGCTACACCTTC,CASSLLVGTAYGYTF
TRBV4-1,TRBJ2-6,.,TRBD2,TGCGCCAGCAGCCACGCCTTTGTAGCGGGAGACCCTGGGGCCAACGTCCTGACTTTC,CASSHAFVAGDPGANVLTF
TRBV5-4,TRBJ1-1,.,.,TGTGCCAGCAGCTTGTTCTGGACCCCGGACACTGAAGCTTTCTTT,CASSLFWTPDTEAFF
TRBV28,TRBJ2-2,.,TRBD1,TGTGCCAGCAGTGACCGGGACAGCTTCACCGGGGAGCTGTTTTTT,CASSDRDSFTGELFF
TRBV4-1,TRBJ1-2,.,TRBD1,TGCGCCAGCAGCCAACCGGGACAGGCGCGTGGCTACACCTTC,CASSQPGQARGYTF
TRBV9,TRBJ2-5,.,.,TGTGCCAGCAGCGTTCTCTCGGGTGGCGAGACCCAGTACTTC,CASSVLSGGETQYF
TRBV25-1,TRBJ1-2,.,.,TGTGCCGTCGGGGGGGCGTACTATGGCTACACCTTC,CAVGGAYYGYTF
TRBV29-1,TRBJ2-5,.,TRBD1,TGCAGCGTGGGAGGGACAGGGTTAGCGACCCAGTACTTC,CSVGGTGLATQYF
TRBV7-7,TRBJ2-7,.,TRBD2,TGTGCCAGCAGCCCCGGACTAGCGGGAGTGGAAGAGCAGTACTTC,CASSPGLAGVEEQYF